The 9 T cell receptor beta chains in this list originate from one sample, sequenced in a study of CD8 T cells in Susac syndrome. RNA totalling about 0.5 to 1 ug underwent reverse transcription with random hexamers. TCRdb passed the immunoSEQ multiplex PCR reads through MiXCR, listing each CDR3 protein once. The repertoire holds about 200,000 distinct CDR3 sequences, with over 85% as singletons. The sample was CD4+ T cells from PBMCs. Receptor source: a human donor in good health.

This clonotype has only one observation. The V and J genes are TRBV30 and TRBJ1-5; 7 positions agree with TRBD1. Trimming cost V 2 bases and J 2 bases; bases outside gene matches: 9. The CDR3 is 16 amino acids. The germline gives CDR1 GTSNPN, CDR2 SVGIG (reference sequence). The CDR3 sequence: CAWSQRGRNGNQPQHF. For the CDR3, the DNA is TGTGCCTGGAGTCAGAGGGGGCGAAACGGCAATCAGCCCCAGCATTTT. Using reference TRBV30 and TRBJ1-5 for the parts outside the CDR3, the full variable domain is SQTIHQWPATLVQPVGSPLSLECTVEGTSNPNLYWYRQAAGRGLQLLFYSVGIGQISSEVPQNLSASRPQDRQFILSSKKLLLSDSGFYLCAWSQRGRNGNQPQHFGDGTRLSIL.

As DNA, the CDR3 is TGTGCCAGCACCCTTTGGAGCAATCAGCCCCAGCATTTT. Its protein product is CASTLWSNQPQHF. V usage is TRBV6-2 or TRBV6-3 and J usage is TRBJ1-5; D gene ambiguous. CDR3 size: 13 residues. Germline V lookup: CDR1 MNHEY, CDR2 SVGEGT. V lost 7 bases to trimming and J lost 1 base, with 8 bases between them.

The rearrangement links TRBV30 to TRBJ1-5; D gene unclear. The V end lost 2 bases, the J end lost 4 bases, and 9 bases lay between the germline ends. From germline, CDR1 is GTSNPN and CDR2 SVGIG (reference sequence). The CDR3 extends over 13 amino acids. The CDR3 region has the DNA TGTGCCTGGAGTAGTGGGATTAATCAGCCCCAGCATTTT. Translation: CAWSSGINQPQHF.

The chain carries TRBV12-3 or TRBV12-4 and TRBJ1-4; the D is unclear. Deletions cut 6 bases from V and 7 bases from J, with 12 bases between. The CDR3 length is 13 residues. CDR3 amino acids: CASSPGLVEKLFF. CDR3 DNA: TGTGCCAGCAGCCCTGGACTGGTTGAAAAACTGTTTTTT.

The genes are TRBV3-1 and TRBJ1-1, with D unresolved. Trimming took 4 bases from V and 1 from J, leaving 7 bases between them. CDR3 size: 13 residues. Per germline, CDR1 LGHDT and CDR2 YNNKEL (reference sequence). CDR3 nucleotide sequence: TGTGCCAGCAGCCGAAACAAGAACACTGAAGCTTTCTTT. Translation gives CASSRNKNTEAFF.

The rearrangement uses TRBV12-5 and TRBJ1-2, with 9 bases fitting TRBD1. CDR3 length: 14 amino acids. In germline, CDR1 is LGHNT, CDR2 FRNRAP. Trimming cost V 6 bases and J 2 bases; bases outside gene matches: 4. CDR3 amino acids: CASGSGTGNYGYTF. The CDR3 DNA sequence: TGTGCTAGTGGCTCCGGGACAGGGAACTATGGCTACACCTTC.

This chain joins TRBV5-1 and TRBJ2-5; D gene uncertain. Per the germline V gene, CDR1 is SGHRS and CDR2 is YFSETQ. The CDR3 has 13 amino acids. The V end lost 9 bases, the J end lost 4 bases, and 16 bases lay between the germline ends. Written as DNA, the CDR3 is TGCGCCACCTCCCGGGCAGATAGAGAGACCCAGTACTTC. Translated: CATSRADRETQYF.

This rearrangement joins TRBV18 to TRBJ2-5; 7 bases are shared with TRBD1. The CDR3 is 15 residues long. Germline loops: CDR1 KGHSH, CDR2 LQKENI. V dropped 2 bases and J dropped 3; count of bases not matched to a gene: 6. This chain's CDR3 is CASSPSLGGEETQYF. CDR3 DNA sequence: TGTGCCAGCTCACCATCCTTAGGGGGCGAAGAGACCCAGTACTTC.

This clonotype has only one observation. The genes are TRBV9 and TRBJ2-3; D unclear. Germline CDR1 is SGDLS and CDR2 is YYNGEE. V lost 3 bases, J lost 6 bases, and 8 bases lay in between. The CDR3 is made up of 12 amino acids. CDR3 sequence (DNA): TGTGCCAGCAGCGCTTTCAGGGATACGCAGTATTTT. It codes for CASSAFRDTQYF.